This TCR beta chain was profiled in a study of blood T cell repertoires in COVID-19. The length of the CDR3 is 15 residues. The V gene's germline CDR1 is MNHEY and CDR2 SVGAGI. V dropped 3 bases and J dropped 0; count of bases not matched to a gene: 5. As processed by the authors: Nucleated cell number was recorded as an estimate derived from reference gene primer amplification. Sequenced by immunoSEQ multiplex PCR; TCRdb stores in-frame clones only, minus some. V and J calls plus clone size are reproduced from that table; the DNA served to infer D and trimming. The sample has hundreds of thousands of clones; around 84% are singletons.

What was sequenced was peripheral blood. This chain links TRBV6-5 with TRBJ2-7, with 7 bases identical to TRBD2. The TCR sequence derives from an elderly man with acute or convalescent COVID-19. As DNA, the CDR3 is TGTGCCAGCAGTTATGAAGCGGGGCCCTCCTACGAGCAGTACTTC. Translated, it gives CASSYEAGPSYEQYF.